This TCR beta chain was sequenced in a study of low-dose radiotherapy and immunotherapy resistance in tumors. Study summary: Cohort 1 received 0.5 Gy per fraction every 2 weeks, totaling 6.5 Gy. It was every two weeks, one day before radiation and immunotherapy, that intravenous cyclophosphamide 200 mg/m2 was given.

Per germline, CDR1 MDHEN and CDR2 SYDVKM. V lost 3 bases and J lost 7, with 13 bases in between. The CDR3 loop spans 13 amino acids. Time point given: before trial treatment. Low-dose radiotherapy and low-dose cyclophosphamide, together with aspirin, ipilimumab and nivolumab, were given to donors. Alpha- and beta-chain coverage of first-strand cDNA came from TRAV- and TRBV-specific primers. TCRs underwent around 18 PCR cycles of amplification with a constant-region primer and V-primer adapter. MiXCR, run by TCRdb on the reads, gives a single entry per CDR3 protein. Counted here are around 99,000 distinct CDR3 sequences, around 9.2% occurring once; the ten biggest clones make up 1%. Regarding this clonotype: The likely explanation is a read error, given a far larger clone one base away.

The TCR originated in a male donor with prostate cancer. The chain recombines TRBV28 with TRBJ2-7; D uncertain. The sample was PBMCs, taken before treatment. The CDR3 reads CASSFVGLDEQYF. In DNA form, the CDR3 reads TGTGCCAGCAGTTTCGTCGGGCTGGATGAGCAGTACTTC.